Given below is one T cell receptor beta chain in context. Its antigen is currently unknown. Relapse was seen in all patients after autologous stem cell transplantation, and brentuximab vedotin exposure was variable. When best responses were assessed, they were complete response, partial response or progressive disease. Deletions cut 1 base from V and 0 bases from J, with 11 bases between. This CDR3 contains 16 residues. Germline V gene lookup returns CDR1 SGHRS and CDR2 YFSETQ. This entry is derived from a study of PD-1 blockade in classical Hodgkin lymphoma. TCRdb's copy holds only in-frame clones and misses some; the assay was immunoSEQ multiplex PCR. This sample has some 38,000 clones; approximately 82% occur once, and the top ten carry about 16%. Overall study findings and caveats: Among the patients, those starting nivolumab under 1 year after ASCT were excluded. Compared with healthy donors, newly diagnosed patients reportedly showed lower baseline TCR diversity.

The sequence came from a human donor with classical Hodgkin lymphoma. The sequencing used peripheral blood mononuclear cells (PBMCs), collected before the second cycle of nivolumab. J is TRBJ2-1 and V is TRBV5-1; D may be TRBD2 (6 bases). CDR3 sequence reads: CASSLWDGSSYNEQFF. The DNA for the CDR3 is TGCGCCAGCAGCTTGTGGGACGGGAGCTCCTACAATGAGCAGTTCTTC. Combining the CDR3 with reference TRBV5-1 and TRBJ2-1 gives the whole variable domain KAGVTQTPRYLIKTRGQQVTLSCSPISGHRSVSWYQQTPGQGLQFLFEYFSETQRNKGNFPGRFSGRQFSNSRSEMNVSTLELGDSALYLCASSLWDGSSYNEQFFGPGTRLTVL.